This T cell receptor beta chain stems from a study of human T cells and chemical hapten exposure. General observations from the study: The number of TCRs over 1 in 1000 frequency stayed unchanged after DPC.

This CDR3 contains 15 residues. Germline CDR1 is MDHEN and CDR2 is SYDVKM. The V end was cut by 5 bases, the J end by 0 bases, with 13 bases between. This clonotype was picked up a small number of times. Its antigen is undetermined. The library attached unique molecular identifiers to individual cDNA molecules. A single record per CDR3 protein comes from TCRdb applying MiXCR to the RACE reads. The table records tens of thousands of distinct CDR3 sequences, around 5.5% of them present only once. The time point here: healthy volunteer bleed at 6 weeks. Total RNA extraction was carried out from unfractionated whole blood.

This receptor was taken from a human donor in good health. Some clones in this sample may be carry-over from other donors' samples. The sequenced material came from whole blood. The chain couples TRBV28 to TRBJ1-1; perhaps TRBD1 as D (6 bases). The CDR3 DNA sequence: TGTGCCAGCAGTACCTACAGGGATATGAACACTGAAGCTTTCTTT. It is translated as CASSTYRDMNTEAFF.